The sequence of this T cell receptor (beta chain) was determined in a study of cytomegalovirus exposure and HLA in healthy donors (dated by TCRdb to between 2016 and 2019). Looking at the study overall: A later analysis indicated that the 110 or so validation repertoires were generated on the platform also employed for the 700 or so repertoires of the first cohort. The study aimed to test whether cataloging public T cell receptors could reveal signatures of past pathogen exposure. Besides the first cohort of 500 to 700 subjects, a separate validation cohort made up of over a hundred different subjects was used. High-throughput TCR immunosequencing, statistical association of individual TCRs with disease status, and machine learning were combined to predict cytomegalovirus infection status.

Broader findings and caveats from the paper: In vitro tests confirmed that a few of the cytomegalovirus-associated TCR beta chains recognize cytomegalovirus antigens. The study listed 164 TCR beta chains as associated with cytomegalovirus. It was suggested by the authors that the approach could potentially be generalized to other disease states and immunological phenotypes. A later analysis had no HLA typing for the validation cohort, so co-occurrence there was scored across all 130 or so repertoires. Most TCR sequences were observed very rarely across donors, whereas some public TCRs were present in many individuals. Of the cluster scores, around 95% were above 0 in a later analysis, which found that TCRs clustered in the first cohort also tended to co-occur in the 120 validation repertoires. Cytomegalovirus status was reported to be diagnosed by the classifier with high specificity and sensitivity in both the original and validation cohorts.

The germline V gene specifies MNHEY as CDR1 and SVGAGI as CDR2. A distance of 18 bases separates the germline ends of V and J, which lose 5 bases and 7 bases respectively. The CDR3 measures 15 amino acids from cysteine to phenylalanine. Just the 45-base CDR3 DNA is kept, in frame starting at base 1. Separate from the approximately 690-subject first cohort, the validation cohort of 90 to 150 subjects was the group to which the donors belonged. Library construction relied on the immunoSEQ multiplex PCR assay. In the original analysis: To diagnose cytomegalovirus status from the catalog of TCR beta chain sequences, a statistical classification framework was built. TCRdb took over this immuneACCESS table, retaining in-frame rearrangements with V and J assigned. Such tables are incomplete; in checked studies, under half of the missing clones stem from an unresolved V gene, and the remainder is unexplained. For V, J and clone size, that table is used; D and trimming come from the DNA. The sample yields 60,000 or so clones; just under 95% were counted once. The ten most abundant clones make up roughly 2.4% of the sample.

About this clone: Its recognized antigen is unknown. The input lacks base qualities; no much larger clone sits a single base away.

Source material: PBMCs. This TCR came from a man between 18 and 29 years old in good health and CMV-seronegative. The V gene is TRBV6-5 and the J gene is TRBJ1-5, with the identity of the D gene unclear. The nucleotides are TGTGCCAGCAGTCCCGCCCCGGGGTCGGGGCAGCCCCAGCATTTT. Its product reads: CASSPAPGSGQPQHF.